What follows describes a single TCR beta chain. Its antigen is unknown. Base qualities are not at hand, and no much larger clone is one base apart. This specimen belongs to a study of CD8 T cells in ankylosing spondylitis (dated by TCRdb to between 2016 and 2019). General notes on the study: The study set out to find disease-linked TCR variants by profiling T cell receptor beta repertoires in ankylosing spondylitis patients and healthy donors. The whole study cohort included 90 to 120 healthy donors and about two dozen ankylosing spondylitis patients. Peripheral blood samples were taken, and synovial fluid was additionally collected from ankylosing spondylitis patients. What the work shows at the level of the full study, not this receptor alone: The disease-linked clones were reported to be significantly enriched in matched synovial fluid samples from ankylosing spondylitis patients. Some motif variants had previously been reported in the synovial fluid and blood of reactive arthritis patients, which suggests shared mechanisms of disease initiation. Blood from ankylosing spondylitis patients appeared to be characterized by a TCR beta motif made up of under ten highly homologous amino acid variants. The disease-linked clones showed a CD8+ phenotype and occurred at relatively low frequencies in peripheral blood.

V ends up 6 bases short and J 5 bases short, with an unmatched junction base count of 14. The CDR3 covers 15 residues, taking in both the cysteine and the phenylalanine. Just CDR3 DNA is preserved here, 45 bases in frame from base 1. CDR1 DFQATT and CDR2 SNEGSKA were looked up in the germline V gene (reference sequence). Sequencing instrument: Illumina HiSeq 2500. Quantitative 5'-RACE with molecular barcodes was the method used to prepare the TCR beta libraries. Turning to the authors' computational methods: A new computational method, built on a probabilistic model of VDJ rearrangement, was used to identify disease-linked TCR variants. TCRdb cleaned the public reads at Q25 with fastp, built clones with MiXCR and kept in-frame beta chains. For every CDR3 protein sequence, its rows merge into one entry that carries the most common genes and DNA. TCRdb, not the original authors, processed these V and J calls. The sample data list about 450,000 distinct CDR3 sequences, and approximately 26% of these were observed just once. The ten largest account for about 0.89% of the sample.

The receptor chain draws on TRBV20-1 and TRBJ1-2, with 8 bases aligning to TRBD1. The source of this sequence is a male donor with ankylosing spondylitis. The sample consisted of blood, either unsorted or a sorted T cell fraction (not recorded which). The CDR3: CSAEEMDRVGYGYTF. DNA sequence: TGCAGTGCGGAAGAAATGGACAGGGTGGGGTATGGCTACACCTTC.